The 25 T cell receptor beta chains presented below share a single source sample, sequenced in a study of T cells in Graves' hyperthyroidism and ophthalmopathy. Amplification of TCR beta CDR3 regions used RNA as the template. The HTBI primer set was used in a first-round RT-PCR of the TCR CDR3. TCRdb analysed the multiplex PCR reads with MiXCR anew, one entry per CDR3 protein. The repertoire consists of almost 350,000 distinct CDR3 sequences, with around 18% occurring once and the leading ten covering around 15%. The specimen was blood. The receptors originated from a woman aged 40 to 50 with Graves' ophthalmopathy.

There are many counts of this clonotype. The rearrangement uses TRBV6-1 and TRBJ1-3; D is undetermined. This CDR3 contains 14 residues. Germline CDR1 is MNHNS and CDR2 is SASEGT. The V gene lost 7 bases and the J gene lost 3 bases, with 13 bases spanning the gap. The CDR3 reads CASTRGLDGNTIYF. DNA for the CDR3: TGTGCCAGCACTCGGGGATTGGATGGAAACACCATATATTTT.

The table lists this clonotype with many counts. The genes are TRBV14 and TRBJ2-7; 12 nucleotides match TRBD1. The CDR3 is 17 residues long. Germline loops: CDR1 SGHDN, CDR2 FVKESK. Losses at the gene ends were 0 bases for V and 5 bases for J; bases not matched to a gene: 8. CDR3 region: CASSQDARDRGRDEQYF. CDR3 in DNA: TGTGCCAGCAGCCAAGATGCCCGGGACAGGGGGCGCGACGAGCAGTACTTC. Drawing the rest from reference TRBV14 and TRBJ2-7, the complete variable domain is EAGVTQFPSHSVIEKGQTVTLRCDPISGHDNLYWYRRVMGKEIKFLLHFVKESKQDESGMPNNRFLAERTGGTYSTLKVQPAELEDSGVYFCASSQDARDRGRDEQYFGPGTRLTVT.

In its sample, this clonotype was seen many times. The V gene is TRBV30, the J gene TRBJ2-7; D is perhaps TRBD1 or TRBD2 (6 bases each). This CDR3 spans 14 amino acids. V was cut by 0 bases and J by 2 bases, with 11 bases left in between. Germline V gene data show CDR1 as GTSNPN and CDR2 as SVGIG (reference sequence). The CDR3 sequence is CAWSVGGKTYEQYF. The CDR3 DNA is TGTGCCTGGAGTGTCGGGGGCAAAACCTACGAGCAGTACTTC.

This clonotype was picked up many times. CDR3 residues: CASSLRDLAGGDTGELFF. CDR3 nucleotides: TGTGCCAGCAGCTTAAGGGATCTAGCGGGAGGGGACACCGGGGAGCTGTTTTTT. The chain is built from TRBV11-2 and TRBJ2-2; TRBD2 matches at 12 bases. This CDR3 comprises 18 residues. The germline V gene encodes CDR1 SGHAT and CDR2 FQNNGV. The J segment lost 3 bases and the V segment lost 2 bases, leaving 7 bases of the junction unmatched.

This clonotype has a count of ten or more. The gene calls are TRBV7-9 and TRBJ1-1; 7 nucleotides match TRBD1. Looked up from germline, CDR1 is SEHNR and CDR2 is FQNEAQ (reference sequence). V dropped 4 bases and J dropped 4; count of bases not matched to a gene: 3. CDR3 length equals 13 residues. The CDR3 reads CASSSGQLTEAFF. CDR3 nucleotide sequence: TGTGCCAGCAGCTCGGGACAGCTCACTGAAGCTTTCTTT.

The chain combines TRBV30 with TRBJ2-2; D unresolved. V was trimmed by 3 bases and J by 7 bases, leaving 6 bases between them. This CDR3 spans 11 amino acids. Germline-derived CDR1 and CDR2 are GTSNPN and SVGIG (reference sequence). The CDR3 DNA follows: TGTGCCTGGAGGTGGGGCGGGGAGCTGTTTTTT. This sequence encodes CAWRWGGELFF. Full variable domain (outside the CDR3, taken from reference TRBV30 and TRBJ2-2): SQTIHQWPATLVQPVGSPLSLECTVEGTSNPNLYWYRQAAGRGLQLLFYSVGIGQISSEVPQNLSASRPQDRQFILSSKKLLLSDSGFYLCAWRWGGELFFGEGSRLTVL.

This clonotype was counted ten times or more. This chain connects TRBV2 to TRBJ2-7, with D possibly being TRBD1 or TRBD2 (5 bases each). In germline, CDR1 is SNHLY, CDR2 FYNNEI. This CDR3 contains 15 residues. The ends were cut back, 6 bases at V and 0 bases at J, with 15 bases in the middle. CDR3 loop: CASRERDASSYEQYF. The CDR3 region has the DNA TGTGCCAGCAGGGAACGGGACGCGAGCTCCTACGAGCAGTACTTC.

This clonotype was seen ten or more times. The chain joins TRBV14 to TRBJ2-5; 7 bases map to TRBD1. The CDR3 consists of 15 residues. CDR1 is SGHDN and CDR2 is FVKESK in the germline V gene. V shed 4 bases, J shed 5 bases, and the junction held 10 bases outside the gene matches. Here the CDR3 reads CASSPAFRGKETQYF. The CDR3 DNA follows: TGTGCCAGCAGCCCCGCCTTCAGGGGGAAGGAGACCCAGTACTTC.

This clonotype was seen at least ten times. This chain connects TRBV6-5 to TRBJ1-1, with a tentative D call TRBD1 (5 bases). In germline, CDR1 is MNHEY, CDR2 SVGAGI. CDR3 length equals 11 residues. Trimming removed 0 bases from V and 10 bases from J, with 6 bases in between. CDR3 bases: TGTGCCAGCAGTTACTCCGGGGCAGCTTTCTTT. It codes for CASSYSGAAFF.

This chain joins TRBV6-1 and TRBJ1-1; TRBD1 matches 8 bases. Trimming cost V 6 bases and J 5 bases; bases outside gene matches: 14. CDR1 and CDR2 from the germline V gene are MNHNS and SASEGT. This CDR3 spans 16 amino acids. The CDR3 nucleotides are TGTGCCAGCAGCCCTGGACAGGGCGTGTTGAGGACTGAAGCTTTCTTT. Its translation is CASSPGQGVLRTEAFF.

The CDR3 reads CASSFPLAGGSYEQYF. DNA of the CDR3: TGTGCCAGCAGTTTTCCACTAGCGGGAGGTTCCTACGAGCAGTACTTC. The chain carries TRBV28 and TRBJ2-7, with TRBD2 matching 12 bases. Germline V CDR1 and CDR2: MDHEN, SYDVKM. This CDR3 is 16 amino acids long. J lost 1 base, V lost 3 bases, and 4 bases had no gene match. The whole variable domain, remainder taken from reference TRBV28 and TRBJ2-7, is DVKVTQSSRYLVKRTGEKVFLECVQDMDHENMFWYRQDPGLGLRLIYFSYDVKMKEKGDIPEGYSVSREKKERFSLILESASTNQTSMYLCASSFPLAGGSYEQYFGPGTRLTVT.

The CDR3 loop reads CASSLGGTLSQYF. For the CDR3, the DNA is TGTGCCAGCAGTTTGGGCGGAACCTTGTCCCAGTACTTC. The genes are TRBV12-3 or TRBV12-4 and TRBJ2-5; no definite D call. The germline V and J ends were trimmed by 3 bases and 9 bases, with 14 bases remaining between them. The CDR3 extends over 13 amino acids.

This clonotype has ten or more counts. The junction departs from the called germline gene at one end, perhaps through a read error. The J gene is TRBJ1-1, the V gene TRBV6-2 or TRBV6-3, with D maybe TRBD1 (6 bases). Germline V gene data show CDR1 as MNHEY and CDR2 as SVGEGT. This CDR3 region has 18 residues. The DNA of the CDR3 is TGTGCCAGCAGTTACCACCGGGGTTGGACAGAGAGGAACAATGAAGCTTTCTTT. Translation: CASSYHRGWTERNNEAFF.

This clonotype was observed many times. J is TRBJ2-5 and V is TRBV20-1, with 7 bases aligning to TRBD2. Germline trimming cut 5 bases from V and 4 bases from J; bases unmatched to any gene: 7. Germline V gene data show CDR1 as DFQATT and CDR2 as SNEGSKA (reference sequence). This CDR3 has 13 amino acids. The CDR3 loop is CSALAASRETQYF. CDR3 in DNA: TGCAGTGCTCTAGCGGCTAGCCGAGAGACCCAGTACTTC.

This clonotype was seen repeatedly, ten times or more. This rearrangement joins TRBV6-5 to TRBJ1-2; no clear D gene. With 2 bases removed from V and 2 bases from J, the gap between germline ends came to 12 bases. The CDR3 is 15 residues long. From germline, CDR1 is MNHEY and CDR2 SVGAGI. The CDR3 sequence is CASSYAPSRNYGYTF. DNA of the CDR3: TGTGCCAGCAGTTACGCACCAAGCAGAAACTATGGCTACACCTTC.

This clonotype was seen a handful of times. V usage is TRBV7-8 and J usage is TRBJ1-2; D might be TRBD1 (5 bases). Trimming stripped 2 bases from V and 7 bases from J, with 23 bases between. Germline assignment: CDR1 SGHVS and CDR2 FQNEAQ. The CDR3 totals 17 residues. The CDR3 region is CASSLTGNPGPAGGYTF. The CDR3 nucleotides are TGTGCCAGCAGCTTAACCGGCAACCCAGGGCCAGCGGGTGGCTACACCTTC. Full variable domain (outside the CDR3, taken from reference TRBV7-8 and TRBJ1-2): GAGVSQSPRYKVAKRGQDVALRCDPISGHVSLFWYQQALGQGPEFLTYFQNEAQLDKSGLPSDRFFAERPEGSVSTLKIQRTQQEDSAVYLCASSLTGNPGPAGGYTFGSGTRLTVV.

Of note for this clonotype: A much larger clone differs from this one at a single base, so this may be a read error. The CDR3 reads CVSSSGQFVNTEAFF. Written as DNA, the CDR3 is TGTGTCAGCAGCTCAGGACAGTTCGTGAACACTGAAGCTTTCTTT. The gene calls are TRBV11-2 and TRBJ1-1, with a weak D call TRBD1 (6 bases). This CDR3 is built from 15 residues. Germline lookup yields CDR1 SGHAT and CDR2 FQNNGV.

This clonotype has ten or more counts. This sequence may be a read error, since a much larger clone differs from it by one base. Likely a read error: the CDR3 ends without its conserved phenylalanine or tryptophan. The V and J genes are TRBV28 and TRBJ1-2, with D perhaps TRBD1 (5 bases). V was pared by 4 bases and J by 4 bases, with 7 bases between. The CDR3 is 12 amino acids. Germline CDR1 and CDR2: MDHEN and SYDVKM. This chain's CDR3 is CASSSGSYGYTL. CDR3 coding DNA: TGTGCCAGCAGTTCAGGGTCCTATGGCTACACCCTC.

The rearrangement uses TRBV27 and TRBJ2-5; TRBD2 is a possible D gene (5 bases). V lost 5 bases to trimming and J lost 4 bases, with 20 bases between them. This CDR3 has 16 amino acids. CDR1 is MNHEY, CDR2 SMNVEV, per germline (reference sequence). The CDR3 loop reads CASSPGKADHGETQYF. The DNA of the CDR3 is TGTGCCAGCAGTCCCGGGAAGGCGGACCACGGAGAGACCCAGTACTTC.

The rearrangement uses TRBV28 and TRBJ2-7; 10 positions match TRBD2. The CDR3 consists of 13 residues. Germline V lookup: CDR1 MDHEN, CDR2 SYDVKM. V dropped 8 bases and J dropped 6; count of bases not matched to a gene: 7. CDR3 residues: CASFSGRMFEQYF. The CDR3 nucleotides read TGTGCCAGCTTTAGCGGGAGGATGTTCGAGCAGTACTTC.

This clonotype was recorded many times. The DNA for the CDR3 is TGTGCCAGCAGTTCTCCCGCTAGCGGGACCTACGAGCAGTACTTC. Translated, it gives CASSSPASGTYEQYF. The rearrangement uses TRBV28 and TRBJ2-7; the match to TRBD2 covers 9 bases. The CDR3 loop spans 15 amino acids. Trimming removed 4 bases from V and 2 bases from J; junction bases left unmatched: 6. From germline, CDR1 is MDHEN and CDR2 SYDVKM.

The chain links TRBV28 to TRBJ2-7, with D perhaps TRBD2 (7 bases). Trimming cost V 5 bases and J 5 bases, with 22 bases left between them. This CDR3 is built from 16 residues. Germline V gene sequence: CDR1 MDHEN, CDR2 SYDVKM. The CDR3 nucleotides read TGTGCCAGCAGTCCCTCGGAGGGAGGGGGTCGCAACGAGCAGTACTTC. Translating gives CASSPSEGGGRNEQYF.

This clonotype was found once. This chain uses TRBV7-2 with TRBJ1-3; no definite D call. Germline V CDR1 and CDR2: SGHTA, FQGNSA. The CDR3 covers 13 residues. The germline V and J ends were trimmed by 4 bases and 1 base, with 5 bases remaining between them. The CDR3 is CASSWRSGNTIYF. The CDR3 region has the DNA TGTGCCAGCAGCTGGCGGTCTGGAAACACCATATATTTT.

As concerns this clonotype: The junction departs from the called germline gene at one end, perhaps through a read error. The chain combines TRBV12-3 or TRBV12-4 with TRBJ2-7; D is uncertain. The CDR3 is made up of 12 amino acids. The DNA of the CDR3 is TGCGCCAGCAAGTGGGAATCCTACGAGCAGTACTTC. Residues: CASKWESYEQYF.

This clonotype was observed many times. DNA for the CDR3: TGTGCCAGTCGGACAGGGGCTGAAGCTTTCTTT. Translation gives CASRTGAEAFF. The V and J genes are TRBV27 and TRBJ1-1; TRBD1 agrees at 9 bases. J gave up 6 bases and V 9 bases, and 2 bases lay outside the gene matches. The CDR3 sequence is 11 residues long. CDR1 and CDR2 (germline): MNHEY, SMNVEV (reference sequence).